The clone carrying this T cell receptor (beta chain) was recorded at least ten times. Its cognate antigen is unknown. Aged 18 to 65, the patients had hyperthyroidism that was newly diagnosed and had lasted under 2 months. Those patients with uncontrolled infection, other autoimmune disease, pregnancy or lactation were excluded. The data derive from a study of T cells in Graves' hyperthyroidism and ophthalmopathy. Study-level results: The model forecast ophthalmopathy, anticipating it by a median roughly 6 months before onset.

TCR beta CDR3 sequences were amplified from RNA transcripts. The HTBI primer set was used in a first-round RT-PCR of the TCR CDR3. From the multiplex PCR reads, TCRdb called clonotypes with MiXCR, one entry per CDR3 protein. The sample yields some 250,000 distinct CDR3 sequences, approximately 16% seen once. Trimming took off 3 bases at V and 5 bases at J, with 16 bases between the two ends. This CDR3 region has 15 residues. CDR1 and CDR2 from the germline V gene are MDHEN and SYDVKM. The chain joins TRBV28 to TRBJ1-1; perhaps TRBD1 as D (5 bases). Sequences were obtained from blood. This sequence was found in a woman aged 45-65 years with Graves' hyperthyroidism that later progressed to Graves' ophthalmopathy. CDR3 nucleotide sequence: TGTGCCAGCAGTTTCGTCTGGGGCGCGAAGACTGAAGCTTTCTTT. It codes for CASSFVWGAKTEAFF.